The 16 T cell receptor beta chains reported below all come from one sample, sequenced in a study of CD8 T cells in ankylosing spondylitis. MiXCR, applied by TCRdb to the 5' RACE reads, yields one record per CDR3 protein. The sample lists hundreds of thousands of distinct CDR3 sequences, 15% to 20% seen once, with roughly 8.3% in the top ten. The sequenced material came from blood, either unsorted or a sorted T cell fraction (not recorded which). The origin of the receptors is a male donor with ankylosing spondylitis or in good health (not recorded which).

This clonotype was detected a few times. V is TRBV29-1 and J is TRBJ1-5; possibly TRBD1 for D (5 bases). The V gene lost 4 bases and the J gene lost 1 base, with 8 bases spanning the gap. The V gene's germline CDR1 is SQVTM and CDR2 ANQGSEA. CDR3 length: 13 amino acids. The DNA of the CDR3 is TGCAGCGTTGGGGACGGGAGCAATCAGCCCCAGCATTTT. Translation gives CSVGDGSNQPQHF.

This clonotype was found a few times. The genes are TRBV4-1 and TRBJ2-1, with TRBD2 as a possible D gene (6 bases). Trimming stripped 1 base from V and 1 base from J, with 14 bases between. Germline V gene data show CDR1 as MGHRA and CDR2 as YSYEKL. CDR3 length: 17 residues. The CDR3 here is CASSQGERVASYNEQFF. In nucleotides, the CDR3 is TGCGCCAGCAGCCAAGGTGAGCGGGTCGCATCCTACAATGAGCAGTTCTTC.

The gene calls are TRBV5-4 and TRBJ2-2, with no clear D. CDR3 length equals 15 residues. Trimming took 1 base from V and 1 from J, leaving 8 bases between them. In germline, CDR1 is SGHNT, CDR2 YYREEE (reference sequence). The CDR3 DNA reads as TGTGCCAGCAGCTTGCCGCGTGGGAACACCGGGGAGCTGTTTTTT. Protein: CASSLPRGNTGELFF. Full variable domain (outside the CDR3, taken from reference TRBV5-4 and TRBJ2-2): ETGVTQSPTHLIKTRGQQVTLRCSSQSGHNTVSWYQQALGQGPQFIFQYYREEENGRGNFPPRFSGLQFPNYSSELNVNALELDDSALYLCASSLPRGNTGELFFGEGSRLTVL.

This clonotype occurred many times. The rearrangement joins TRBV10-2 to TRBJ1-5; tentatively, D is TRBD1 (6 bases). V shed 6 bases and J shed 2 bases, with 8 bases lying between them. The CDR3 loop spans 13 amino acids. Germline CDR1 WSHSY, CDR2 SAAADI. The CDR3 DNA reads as TGCGCCAGCAGATCAGGGGGCAATCAGCCCCAGCATTTT. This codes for CASRSGGNQPQHF.

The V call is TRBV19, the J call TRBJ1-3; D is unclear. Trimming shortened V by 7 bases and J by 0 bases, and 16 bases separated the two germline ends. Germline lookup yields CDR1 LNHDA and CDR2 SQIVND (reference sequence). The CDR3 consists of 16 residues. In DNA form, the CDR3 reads TGTGCCAGTACCCCTGTCGACGGGAGCTCTGGAAACACCATATATTTT. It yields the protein CASTPVDGSSGNTIYF.

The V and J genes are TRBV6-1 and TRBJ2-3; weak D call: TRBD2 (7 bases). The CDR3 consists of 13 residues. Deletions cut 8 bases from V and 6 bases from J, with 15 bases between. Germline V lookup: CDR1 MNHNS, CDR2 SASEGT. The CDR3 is CASLAGAGDTQYF. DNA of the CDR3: TGTGCCAGCCTGGCGGGGGCCGGGGATACGCAGTATTTT.

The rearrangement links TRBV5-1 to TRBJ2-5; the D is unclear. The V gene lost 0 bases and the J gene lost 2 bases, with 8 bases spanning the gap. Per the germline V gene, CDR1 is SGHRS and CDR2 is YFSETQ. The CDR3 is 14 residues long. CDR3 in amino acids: CASSLVDVQETQYF. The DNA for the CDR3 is TGCGCCAGCAGCTTGGTAGACGTGCAAGAGACCCAGTACTTC.

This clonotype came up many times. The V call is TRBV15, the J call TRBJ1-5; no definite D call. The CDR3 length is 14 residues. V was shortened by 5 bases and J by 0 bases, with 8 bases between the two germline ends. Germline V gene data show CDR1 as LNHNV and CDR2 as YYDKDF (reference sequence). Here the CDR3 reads CATSPVASNQPQHF. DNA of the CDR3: TGTGCCACCAGCCCGGTTGCTAGCAATCAGCCCCAGCATTTT.

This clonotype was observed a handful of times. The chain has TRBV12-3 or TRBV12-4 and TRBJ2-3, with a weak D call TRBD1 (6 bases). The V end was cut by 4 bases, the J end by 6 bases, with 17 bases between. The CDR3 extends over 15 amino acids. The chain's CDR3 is CASSSRGQGWDTQYF. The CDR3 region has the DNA TGTGCCAGCAGTTCCAGGGGCCAGGGATGGGATACGCAGTATTTT.

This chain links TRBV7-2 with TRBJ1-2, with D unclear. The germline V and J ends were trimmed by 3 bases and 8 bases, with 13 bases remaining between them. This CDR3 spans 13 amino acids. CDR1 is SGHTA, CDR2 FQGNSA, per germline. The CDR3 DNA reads TGTGCCAGCAGCTTCGACGGACGCCGGGGCTACACCTTC. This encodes CASSFDGRRGYTF. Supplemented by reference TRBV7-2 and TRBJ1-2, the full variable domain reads GAGVSQSPSNKVTEKGKDVELRCDPISGHTALYWYRQSLGQGLEFLIYFQGNSAPDKSGLPSDRFSAERTGGSVSTLTIQRTQQEDSAVYLCASSFDGRRGYTFGSGTRLTVV.

The chain's CDR3 is CATSREGAGTEAFF. Written as DNA, the CDR3 is TGTGCCACCAGCAGAGAGGGCGCGGGCACTGAAGCTTTCTTT. V usage is TRBV15 and J usage is TRBJ1-1; D remains unclear. This CDR3 spans 14 amino acids. Germline loops: CDR1 LNHNV, CDR2 YYDKDF (reference sequence). V lost 0 bases, J lost 4 bases, and 9 bases lay in between.

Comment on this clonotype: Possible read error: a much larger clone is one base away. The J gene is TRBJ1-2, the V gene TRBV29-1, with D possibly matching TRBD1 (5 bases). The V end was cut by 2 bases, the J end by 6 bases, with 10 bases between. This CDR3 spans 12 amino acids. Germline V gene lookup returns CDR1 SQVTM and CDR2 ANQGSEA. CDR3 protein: CSVEKGTDGYTF. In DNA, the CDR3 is TGCAGCGTTGAAAAGGGGACTGATGGCTACACCTTC.

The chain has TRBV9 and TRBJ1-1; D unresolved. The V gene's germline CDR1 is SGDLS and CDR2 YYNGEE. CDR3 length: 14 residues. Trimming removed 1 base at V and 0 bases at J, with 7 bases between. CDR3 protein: CASSVSGLNTEAFF. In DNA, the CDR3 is TGTGCCAGCAGCGTAAGTGGCCTGAACACTGAAGCTTTCTTT.

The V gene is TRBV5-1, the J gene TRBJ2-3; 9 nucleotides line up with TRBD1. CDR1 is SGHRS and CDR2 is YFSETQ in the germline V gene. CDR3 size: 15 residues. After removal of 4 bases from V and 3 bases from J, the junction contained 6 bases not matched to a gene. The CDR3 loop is CASSRSDRGTDTQYF. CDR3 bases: TGCGCCAGCAGCCGCTCGGACAGGGGTACAGATACGCAGTATTTT.

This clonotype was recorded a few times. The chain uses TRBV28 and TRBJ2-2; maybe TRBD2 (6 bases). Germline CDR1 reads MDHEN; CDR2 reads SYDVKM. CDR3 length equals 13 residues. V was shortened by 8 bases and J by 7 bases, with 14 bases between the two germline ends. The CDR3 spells CASGGGGIGELFF. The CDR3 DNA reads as TGTGCCAGCGGGGGAGGCGGTATCGGGGAGCTGTTTTTT.

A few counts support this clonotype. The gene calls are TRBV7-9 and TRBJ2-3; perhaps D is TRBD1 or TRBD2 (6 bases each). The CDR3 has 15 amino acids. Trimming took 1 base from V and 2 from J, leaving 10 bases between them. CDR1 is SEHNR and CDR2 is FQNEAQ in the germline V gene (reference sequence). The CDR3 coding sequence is TGTGCCAGCAGCTTAGGCGGGACATACACAGATACGCAGTATTTT. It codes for CASSLGGTYTDTQYF.